The rows below give T cell receptor beta chains drawn from one sample of a study of beta chain features in type 1 diabetes. Sequenced by immunoSEQ multiplex PCR; TCRdb stores in-frame clones only, minus some. The repertoire includes some 150,000 clones, approximately 13% of them detected once, and under 1.5% sits in the top ten. Input material: central memory CD4+ T cells from blood. Receptors originate from a man aged 18 to 30 with type 1 diabetes. Each CDR3 is given with its conserved first and last residue. The D gene is left open where the match is weak. Clone size, where shown, is once, few, many, or a class for clones that have expanded.

TGTGCCAGCAGTGGAGTGAGGGACCAAGAGACCCAGTACTTC CASSGVRDQETQYF TRBJ2-5 14 TRBV2 many NA
TGTGCCAGCAGCGTGGCCGGGACAGGGTCCGCCGAAGCTTTCTTT CASSVAGTGSAEAFF TRBJ1-1 15 TRBV7-9 NA TRBD1
TGTGCCAGCAGCGTAGAAGGGGTGGGATGGTATGGCTACACCTTC CASSVEGVGWYGYTF TRBJ1-2 15 TRBV9 NA NA
TGTGCCAGCACCAATGCAGGTTTGAGATACGAGCAGTACTTC CASTNAGLRYEQYF TRBJ2-7 14 TRBV7-9 NA NA
TGTGCCAGCAGGGCCACGATAGGGATGGCTGAAGCTTTCTTT CASRATIGMAEAFF TRBJ1-1 14 TRBV2 few NA
TGTGCCTGGGCCGGACAGGCAGGCCAGCCCCAGCATTTT CAWAGQAGQPQHF TRBJ1-5 13 TRBV30 few TRBD1
TGTGCCAGCAGCTTAGAGGCGGCACCAGCCAAAAACATTCAGTACTTC CASSLEAAPAKNIQYF TRBJ2-4 16 TRBV7-6 few NA
TGTGCCAGCAGCGTAGTGGGGACAGGGGGCTACGAGCAGTACTTC CASSVVGTGGYEQYF TRBJ2-7 15 TRBV9 few TRBD1
TGTGCCAGCAGTGACCCCGGGCGAGGCGCTGAAAAACTGTTTTTT CASSDPGRGAEKLFF TRBJ1-4 15 TRBV25-1 many NA
TGTGCCAGCAGTTACGGACTCATTAGCACAGATACGCAGTATTTT CASSYGLISTDTQYF TRBJ2-3 15 TRBV6-5 NA NA
TGTGCCAGCTTGATTGCAGGCGGTGGGAACACTGAAGCTTTCTTT CASLIAGGGNTEAFF TRBJ1-1 15 TRBV18 few NA
TGTGCCAGCAGCGTAGGACTAGCGGACTACAATGAGCAGTTCTTC CASSVGLADYNEQFF TRBJ2-1 15 TRBV9 many TRBD2
TGTGCCAGCAGTCTATCAGTTGGCACAGATACGCAGTATTTT CASSLSVGTDTQYF TRBJ2-3 14 TRBV28 many NA
TGTGCCTGGAGCCGGGCAGCTAACTATGGCTACACCTTC CAWSRAANYGYTF TRBJ1-2 13 TRBV30 NA NA
TGTGCCAGCAGCCAGGGAGGGGATGGCTACACCTTC CASSQGGDGYTF TRBJ1-2 12 TRBV6-5 NA NA
TGTGCCAGCAGCTCCCAGACAGGGCATCGCACAGATACGCAGTATTTT CASSSQTGHRTDTQYF TRBJ2-3 16 TRBV5-4 NA TRBD1
TGTGCCAGCAGGCAGGATGAAAAACTGTTTTTT CASRQDEKLFF TRBJ1-4 11 TRBV28 NA NA
TGCAGCGCCCGGGACAGCGCCGTTATGAACACTGAAGCTTTCTTT CSARDSAVMNTEAFF TRBJ1-1 15 TRBV29-1 few TRBD1
TGTGCCTGGAGTGGCCGAAGTTTCTATAATTCACCCCTCCACTTT CAWSGRSFYNSPLHF TRBJ1-6 15 TRBV30 NA NA
TGTGCCAGCAGCCACGGACTAACGACCACAGATACGCAGTATTTT CASSHGLTTTDTQYF TRBJ2-3 15 TRBV4-2 few NA